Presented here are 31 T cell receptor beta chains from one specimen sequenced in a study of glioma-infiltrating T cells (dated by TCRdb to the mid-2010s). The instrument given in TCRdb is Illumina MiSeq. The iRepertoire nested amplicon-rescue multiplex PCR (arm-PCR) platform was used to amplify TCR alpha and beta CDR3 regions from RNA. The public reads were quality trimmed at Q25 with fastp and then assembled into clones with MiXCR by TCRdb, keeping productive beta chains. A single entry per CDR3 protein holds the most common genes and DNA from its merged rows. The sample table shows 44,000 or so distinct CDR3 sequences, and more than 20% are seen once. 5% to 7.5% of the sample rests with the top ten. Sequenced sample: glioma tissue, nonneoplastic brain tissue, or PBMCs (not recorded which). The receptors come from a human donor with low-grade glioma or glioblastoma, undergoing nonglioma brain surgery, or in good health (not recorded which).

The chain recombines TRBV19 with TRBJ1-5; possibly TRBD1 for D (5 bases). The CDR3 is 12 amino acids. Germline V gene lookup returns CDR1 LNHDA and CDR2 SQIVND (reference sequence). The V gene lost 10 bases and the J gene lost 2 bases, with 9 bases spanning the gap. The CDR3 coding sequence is TGTGCCATGGGGGTCGGCAATCAGCCCCAGCATTTT. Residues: CAMGVGNQPQHF.

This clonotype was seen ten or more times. The CDR3 DNA reads as TGCAGTGCTGGGGACTCCCGGAATCAGCCCCAGCATTTT. Amino acids: CSAGDSRNQPQHF. The V call is TRBV20-1, the J call TRBJ1-5; D is perhaps TRBD1 (5 bases). Germline loops: CDR1 DFQATT, CDR2 SNEGSKA (reference sequence). Trimming took off 5 bases at V and 4 bases at J, with 12 bases between the two ends. The CDR3 has 13 amino acids.

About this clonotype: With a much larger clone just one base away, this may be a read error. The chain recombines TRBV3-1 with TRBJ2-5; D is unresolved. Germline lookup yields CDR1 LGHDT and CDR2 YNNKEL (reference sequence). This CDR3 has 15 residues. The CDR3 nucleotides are TGTGCCAGCAGCCAAGATGTACAGCCCCAAGAGACCCAGCACTTC. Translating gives CASSQDVQPQETQHF.

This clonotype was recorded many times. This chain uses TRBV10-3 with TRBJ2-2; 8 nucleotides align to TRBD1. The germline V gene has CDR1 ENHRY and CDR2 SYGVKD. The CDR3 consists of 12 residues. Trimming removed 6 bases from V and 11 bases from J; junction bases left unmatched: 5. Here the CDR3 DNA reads TGTGCCATCAGGCAGGGGGCGCTTGAGCTGTTTTTT. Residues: CAIRQGALELFF.

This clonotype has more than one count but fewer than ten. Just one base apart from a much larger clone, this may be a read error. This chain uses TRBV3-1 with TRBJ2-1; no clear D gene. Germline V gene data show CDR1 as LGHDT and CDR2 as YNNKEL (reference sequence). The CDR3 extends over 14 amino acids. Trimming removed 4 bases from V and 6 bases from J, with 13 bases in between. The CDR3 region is CASSRGSVGNEQFF. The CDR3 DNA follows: TGTGCCAGCAGCCGAGGAAGCGTCGGCAATGAGCAGTTCTTC.

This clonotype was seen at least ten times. The CDR3 region has the DNA TGCGCCAGCAGCCAAGATTGGAGGGGTCTGGGTGAAAAACTGTTTTTT. It translates to CASSQDWRGLGEKLFF. V gene TRBV4-1 combines with J gene TRBJ1-4; possibly TRBD1 for D (5 bases). Deletions cut 0 bases from V and 7 bases from J, with 15 bases between. The CDR3 is 16 residues long. CDR1 MGHRA and CDR2 YSYEKL come from the germline V gene.

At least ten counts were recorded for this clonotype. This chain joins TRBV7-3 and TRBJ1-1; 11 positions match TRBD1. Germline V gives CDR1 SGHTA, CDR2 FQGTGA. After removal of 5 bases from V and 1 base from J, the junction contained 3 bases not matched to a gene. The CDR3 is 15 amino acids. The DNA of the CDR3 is TGTGCCAGCAGCGTCGGGACAGGGGGGAACACTGAAGCTTTCTTT. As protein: CASSVGTGGNTEAFF.

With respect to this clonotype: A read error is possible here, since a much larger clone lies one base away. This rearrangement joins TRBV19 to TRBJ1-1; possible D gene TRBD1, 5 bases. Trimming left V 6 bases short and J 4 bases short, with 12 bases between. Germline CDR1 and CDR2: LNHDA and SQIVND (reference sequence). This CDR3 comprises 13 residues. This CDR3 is CASSQGAATEAFF. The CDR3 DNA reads TGTGCCAGTAGCCAGGGAGCGGCCACTGAAGCTTTCTTT.

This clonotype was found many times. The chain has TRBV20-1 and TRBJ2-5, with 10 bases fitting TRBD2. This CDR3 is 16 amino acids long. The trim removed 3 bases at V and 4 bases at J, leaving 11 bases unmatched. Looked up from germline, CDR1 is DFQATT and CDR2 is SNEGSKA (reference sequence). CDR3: CSARAPSGGLRETQYF. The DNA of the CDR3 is TGCAGTGCTAGGGCACCTAGCGGGGGCCTTCGAGAGACCCAGTACTTC.

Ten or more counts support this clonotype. The CDR3 loop is CSVTSGTNQETQYF. The DNA of the CDR3 is TGCAGCGTCACTAGCGGTACGAACCAAGAGACCCAGTACTTC. V and J are TRBV29-1 and TRBJ2-5; 8 nucleotides align to TRBD2. Germline-derived CDR1 and CDR2 are SQVTM and ANQGSEA. The CDR3 consists of 14 residues. V lost 6 bases to trimming and J lost 0 bases; unmatched junction nucleotides: 6.

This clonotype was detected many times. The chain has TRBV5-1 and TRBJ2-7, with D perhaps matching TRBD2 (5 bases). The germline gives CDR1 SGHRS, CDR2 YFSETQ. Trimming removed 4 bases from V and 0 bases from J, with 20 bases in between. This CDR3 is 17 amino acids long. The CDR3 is CASSGGLRVSTSYEQYF. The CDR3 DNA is TGCGCCAGCAGCGGAGGACTGAGGGTCTCAACCTCCTACGAGCAGTACTTC.

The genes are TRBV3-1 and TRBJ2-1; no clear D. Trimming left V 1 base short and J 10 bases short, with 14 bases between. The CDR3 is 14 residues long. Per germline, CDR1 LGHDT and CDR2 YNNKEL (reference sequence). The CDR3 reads CASSQGGVAYEQFF. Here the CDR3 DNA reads TGTGCCAGCAGCCAAGGAGGTGTTGCCTACGAGCAGTTCTTC.

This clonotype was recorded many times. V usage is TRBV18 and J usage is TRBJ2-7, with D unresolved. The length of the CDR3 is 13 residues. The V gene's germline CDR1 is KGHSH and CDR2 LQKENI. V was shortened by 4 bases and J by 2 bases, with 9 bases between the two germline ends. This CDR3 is CASSLGITYEQYF. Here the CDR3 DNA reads TGTGCCAGCTCACTCGGAATAACCTACGAGCAGTACTTC.

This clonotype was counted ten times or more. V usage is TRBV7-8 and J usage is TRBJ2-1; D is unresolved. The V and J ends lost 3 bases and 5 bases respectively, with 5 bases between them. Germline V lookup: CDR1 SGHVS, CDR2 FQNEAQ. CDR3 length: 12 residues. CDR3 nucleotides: TGTGCCAGCAGCTTGACTGACAATGAGCAGTTCTTC. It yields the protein CASSLTDNEQFF.

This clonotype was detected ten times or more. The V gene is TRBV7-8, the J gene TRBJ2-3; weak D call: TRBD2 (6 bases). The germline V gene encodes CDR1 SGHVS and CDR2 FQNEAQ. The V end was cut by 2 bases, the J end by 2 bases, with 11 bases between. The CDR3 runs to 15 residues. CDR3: CASSLSAGYTDTQYF. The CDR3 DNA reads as TGTGCCAGCAGCTTATCCGCGGGGTACACAGATACGCAGTATTTT.

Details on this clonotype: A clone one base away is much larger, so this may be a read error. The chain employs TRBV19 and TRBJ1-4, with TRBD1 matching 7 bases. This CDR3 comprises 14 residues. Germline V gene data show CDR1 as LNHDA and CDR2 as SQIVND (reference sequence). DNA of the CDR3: TGTGCCAGTAGGCCAACAGGGGAGGATGAAGAACTGTTTTTT. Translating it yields CASRPTGEDEELFF.

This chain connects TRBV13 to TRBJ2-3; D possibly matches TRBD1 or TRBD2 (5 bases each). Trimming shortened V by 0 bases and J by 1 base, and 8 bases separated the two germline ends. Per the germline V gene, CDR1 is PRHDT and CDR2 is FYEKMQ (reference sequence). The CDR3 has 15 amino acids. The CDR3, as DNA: TGTGCCAGCAGCTTAGGCGTGGGGGGCACAGATACGCAGTATTTT. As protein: CASSLGVGGTDTQYF.

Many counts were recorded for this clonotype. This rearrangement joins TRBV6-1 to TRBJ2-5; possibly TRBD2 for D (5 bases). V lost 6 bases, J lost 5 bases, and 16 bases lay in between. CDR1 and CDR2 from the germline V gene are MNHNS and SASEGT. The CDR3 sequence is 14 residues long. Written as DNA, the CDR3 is TGTGCCAGCAGCGTTACTAGGACTGGGGAGACCCAGTACTTC. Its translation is CASSVTRTGETQYF.

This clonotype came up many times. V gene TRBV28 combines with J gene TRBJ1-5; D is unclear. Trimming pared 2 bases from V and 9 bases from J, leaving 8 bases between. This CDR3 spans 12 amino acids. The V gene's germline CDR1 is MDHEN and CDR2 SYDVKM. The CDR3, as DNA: TGTGCCAGCAGTTTAACGGTCCGGCCCCAGCATTTT. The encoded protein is CASSLTVRPQHF.

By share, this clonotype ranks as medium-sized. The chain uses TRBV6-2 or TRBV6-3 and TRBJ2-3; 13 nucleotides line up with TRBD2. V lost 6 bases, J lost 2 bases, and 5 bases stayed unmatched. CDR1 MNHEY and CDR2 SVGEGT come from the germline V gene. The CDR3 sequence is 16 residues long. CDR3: CASSPGTSGTTDTQYF. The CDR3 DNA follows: TGTGCCAGCAGCCCAGGGACTAGCGGGACCACAGATACGCAGTATTTT.

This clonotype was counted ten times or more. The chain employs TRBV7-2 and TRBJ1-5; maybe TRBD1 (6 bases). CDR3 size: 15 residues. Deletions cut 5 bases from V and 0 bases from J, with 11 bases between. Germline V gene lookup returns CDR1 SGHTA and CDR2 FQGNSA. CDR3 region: CASSTGDTSNQPQHF. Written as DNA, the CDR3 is TGTGCCAGCAGCACCGGGGACACTAGCAATCAGCCCCAGCATTTT.

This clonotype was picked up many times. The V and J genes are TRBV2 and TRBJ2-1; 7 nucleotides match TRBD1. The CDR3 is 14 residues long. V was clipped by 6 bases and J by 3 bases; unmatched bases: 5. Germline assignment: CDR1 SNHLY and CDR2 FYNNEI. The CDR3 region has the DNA TGTGCCAGCAGGGGGGACAGAGACTACAATGAGCAGTTCTTC. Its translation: CASRGDRDYNEQFF.

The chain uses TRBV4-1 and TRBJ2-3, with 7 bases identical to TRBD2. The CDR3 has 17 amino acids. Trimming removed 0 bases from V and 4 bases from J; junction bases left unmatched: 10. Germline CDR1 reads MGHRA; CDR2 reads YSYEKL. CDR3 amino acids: CASSQDSPAGIPDTQYF. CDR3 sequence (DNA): TGCGCCAGCAGCCAAGATTCCCCAGCGGGGATACCAGATACGCAGTATTTT.

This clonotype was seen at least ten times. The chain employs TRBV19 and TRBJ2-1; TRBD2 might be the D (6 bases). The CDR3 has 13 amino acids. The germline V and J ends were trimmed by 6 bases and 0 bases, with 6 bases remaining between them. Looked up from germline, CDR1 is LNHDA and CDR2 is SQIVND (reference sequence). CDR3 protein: CASREGSYNEQFF. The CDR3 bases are TGTGCCAGTAGGGAGGGCTCCTACAATGAGCAGTTCTTC.

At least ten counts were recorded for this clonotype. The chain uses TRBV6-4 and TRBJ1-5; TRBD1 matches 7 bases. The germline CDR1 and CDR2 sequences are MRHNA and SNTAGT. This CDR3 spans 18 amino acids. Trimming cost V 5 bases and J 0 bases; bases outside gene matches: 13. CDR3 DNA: TGTGCCAGCAGTTCATCCGGGACAGTACTTCCTAGCAATCAGCCCCAGCATTTT. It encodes CASSSSGTVLPSNQPQHF.

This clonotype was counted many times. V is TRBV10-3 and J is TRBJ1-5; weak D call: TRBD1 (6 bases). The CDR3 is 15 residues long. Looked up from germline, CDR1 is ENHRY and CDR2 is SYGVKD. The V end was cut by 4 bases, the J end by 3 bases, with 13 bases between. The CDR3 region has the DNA TGTGCCATCAGTGGGAACCCAGGGGACAATCAGCCCCAGCATTTT. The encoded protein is CAISGNPGDNQPQHF.

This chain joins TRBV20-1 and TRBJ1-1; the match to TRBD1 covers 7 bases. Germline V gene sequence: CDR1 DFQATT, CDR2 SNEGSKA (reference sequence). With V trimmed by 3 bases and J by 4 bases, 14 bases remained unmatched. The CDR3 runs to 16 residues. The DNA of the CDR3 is TGCAGTGCTAGGCAGGGGGTGAGGAAGCGCAGCACTGAAGCTTTCTTT. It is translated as CSARQGVRKRSTEAFF.

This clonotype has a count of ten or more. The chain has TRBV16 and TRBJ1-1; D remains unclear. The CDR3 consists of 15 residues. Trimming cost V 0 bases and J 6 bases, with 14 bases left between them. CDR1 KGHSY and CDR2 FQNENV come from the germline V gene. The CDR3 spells CASSQSPEAEAEAFF. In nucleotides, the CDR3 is TGTGCCAGCAGCCAATCGCCCGAAGCAGAAGCTGAAGCTTTCTTT.

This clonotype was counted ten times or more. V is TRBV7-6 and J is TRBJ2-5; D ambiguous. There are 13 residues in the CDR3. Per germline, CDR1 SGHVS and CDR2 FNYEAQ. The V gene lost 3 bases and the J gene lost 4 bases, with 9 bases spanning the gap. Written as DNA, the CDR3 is TGTGCCAGCAGCTTCCTCGGCCTAGAGACCCAGTACTTC. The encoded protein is CASSFLGLETQYF.

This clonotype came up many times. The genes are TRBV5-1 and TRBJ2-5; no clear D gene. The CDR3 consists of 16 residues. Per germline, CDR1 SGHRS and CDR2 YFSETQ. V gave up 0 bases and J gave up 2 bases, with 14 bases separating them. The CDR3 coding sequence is TGCGCCAGCAGCTTGGAAGGTTTGGGTGAACAAGAGACCCAGTACTTC. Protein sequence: CASSLEGLGEQETQYF.

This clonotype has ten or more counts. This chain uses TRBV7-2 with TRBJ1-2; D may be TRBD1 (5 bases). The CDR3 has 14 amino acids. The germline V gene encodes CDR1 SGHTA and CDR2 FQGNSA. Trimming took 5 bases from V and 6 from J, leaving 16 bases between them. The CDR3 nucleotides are TGTGCCAGCAGCCCTTTGAGGGGCGCGGATGGCTACACCTTC. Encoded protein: CASSPLRGADGYTF.